The clone carrying this T cell receptor (beta chain) was recorded a few times. This CDR3 region has 14 residues. V dropped 8 bases and J dropped 2 bases, with 16 bases sitting between them. From germline, CDR1 is WNHNN and CDR2 SYGVQD (reference sequence). 60 Vbeta and 13 Jbeta primers were used in PCR. Clones were read by immunoSEQ multiplex PCR, and TCRdb kept only the in-frame ones, dropping some. The table records under 200,000 clones, roughly 80% of them present only once. The sample comes from a study of cytomegalovirus exposure and HLA in healthy donors. The chain combines TRBV10-1 with TRBJ2-7; D is unclear. Input material: PBMCs. This TCR was recovered from a boy aged 2-15 years in good health and CMV-seronegative. The CDR3 nucleotides read TGCGCCAGCTCCCGATCCCCTACAGCCTACGAGCAGTACTTC. Its protein is CASSRSPTAYEQYF.